The clone carrying this T cell receptor (beta chain) rates as medium-sized (0.01 to 0.1%). Its specificity is not known. The data belong to a study of metastatic and nonmetastatic thyroid tumors. Study background: Both malignant and benign thyroid patients supplied peripheral blood and tumor or nodule tissue samples, across which the repertoires of these patients were then compared.

None of the patients had undergone any treatment ahead of thyroid surgery. As handled by the study authors: Building a distant-metastasis classifier for papillary thyroid cancer drew on CDR3 differences across clinicopathological groups. TCRdb re-called clones via MiXCR from the PCR reads. TCRdb's processing, not the authors' own work, is the source of the V and J calls. Of 21,000 or so clones in the sample, approximately 30% were seen once. Whole-study findings and limits: The reported finding was significantly higher TCR beta diversity in malignant thyroid tumors relative to benign nodules, in blood and tumor.

The germline V and J ends were trimmed by 3 bases and 3 bases, with 5 bases remaining between them. The CDR3 spans 12 residues. Germline loops: CDR1 MDHEN, CDR2 SYDVKM. Material: blood. This clonotype was obtained from a female donor with papillary thyroid cancer or a benign thyroid nodule (not recorded which). Some clones in this sample may be carry-over from other donors' samples. This sequence joins TRBV28 and TRBJ1-1; D not resolved. The CDR3 spells CASSFGYTEAFF. CDR3 nucleotide sequence: TGTGCCAGCAGTTTCGGGTACACTGAAGCTTTCTTT.